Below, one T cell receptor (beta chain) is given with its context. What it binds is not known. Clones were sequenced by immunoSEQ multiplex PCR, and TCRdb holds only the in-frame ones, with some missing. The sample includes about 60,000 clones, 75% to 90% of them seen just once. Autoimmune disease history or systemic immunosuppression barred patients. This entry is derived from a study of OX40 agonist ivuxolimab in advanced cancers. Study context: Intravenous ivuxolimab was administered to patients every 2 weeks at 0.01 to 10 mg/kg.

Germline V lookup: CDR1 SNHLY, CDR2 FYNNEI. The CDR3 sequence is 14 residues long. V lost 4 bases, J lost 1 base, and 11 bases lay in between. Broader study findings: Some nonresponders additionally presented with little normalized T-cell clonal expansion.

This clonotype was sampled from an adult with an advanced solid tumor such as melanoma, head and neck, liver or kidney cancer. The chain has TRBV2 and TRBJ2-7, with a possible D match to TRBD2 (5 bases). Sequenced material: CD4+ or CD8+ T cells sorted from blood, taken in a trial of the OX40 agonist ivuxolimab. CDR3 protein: CASSVEARSYEQYF. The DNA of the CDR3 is TGTGCCAGCAGTGTGGAGGCACGGTCCTACGAGCAGTACTTC.